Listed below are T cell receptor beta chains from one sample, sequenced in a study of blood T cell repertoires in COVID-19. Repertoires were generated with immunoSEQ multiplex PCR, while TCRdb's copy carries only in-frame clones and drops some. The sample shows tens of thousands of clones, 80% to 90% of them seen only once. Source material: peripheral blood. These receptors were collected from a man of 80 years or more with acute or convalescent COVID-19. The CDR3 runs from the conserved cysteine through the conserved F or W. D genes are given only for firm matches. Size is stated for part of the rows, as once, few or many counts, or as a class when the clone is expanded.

cdr3_nt: TGTGCCAGCAGCTTACAACGGGGTTCGTCCGAGCAGTACTTC
cdr3_aa: CASSLQRGSSEQYF
j_call: TRBJ2-7
d_call: .
v_call: TRBV7-3
clone_size: .
cdr3_length: 14

cdr3_nt: TGTGCCACCAGCAGAGTAGGGGGGGCGGGGGAGACCCAGTACTTC
cdr3_aa: CATSRVGGAGETQYF
j_call: TRBJ2-5
d_call: .
v_call: TRBV15
clone_size: .
cdr3_length: 15

cdr3_nt: TGTGCCACCAGCAAATACAGGGGTTCGAACACCGGGGAGCTGTTTTTT
cdr3_aa: CATSKYRGSNTGELFF
j_call: TRBJ2-2
d_call: TRBD1
v_call: TRBV15
clone_size: .
cdr3_length: 16

cdr3_nt: TGTGCCAGCAGCGTATTGGGCGACGGAGGGACCCAGTACTTC
cdr3_aa: CASSVLGDGGTQYF
j_call: TRBJ2-5
d_call: .
v_call: TRBV9
clone_size: .
cdr3_length: 14

cdr3_nt: TGTGCCAGCAGCTTAACGATCAGGGGTGAGCAGTTCTTC
cdr3_aa: CASSLTIRGEQFF
j_call: TRBJ2-1
d_call: .
v_call: TRBV7-3
clone_size: once
cdr3_length: 13

cdr3_nt: TGTGCCAGCTCACTAGGGGCAACTCTTAACGAGCAGTACTTC
cdr3_aa: CASSLGATLNEQYF
j_call: TRBJ2-7
d_call: .
v_call: TRBV18
clone_size: .
cdr3_length: 14

cdr3_nt: TGTGCCAGCAGCACCGTGGCGAGGACAGTGCAGTTCTTC
cdr3_aa: CASSTVARTVQFF
j_call: TRBJ2-1
d_call: .
v_call: TRBV7-2
clone_size: .
cdr3_length: 13

cdr3_nt: TGTGCCAGCAGTAACCCCTCCCAGGGGGCCTTCACAGATACGCAGTATTTT
cdr3_aa: CASSNPSQGAFTDTQYF
j_call: TRBJ2-3
d_call: TRBD1
v_call: TRBV27
clone_size: .
cdr3_length: 17

cdr3_nt: TGTGCCAGTAGTATTGGCATCCCCTATGGCTACACCTTC
cdr3_aa: CASSIGIPYGYTF
j_call: TRBJ1-2
d_call: .
v_call: TRBV19
clone_size: many
cdr3_length: 13

cdr3_nt: TGTGCCAGCCGCGGACTTACCTACGAGCAGTACTTC
cdr3_aa: CASRGLTYEQYF
j_call: TRBJ2-7
d_call: .
v_call: TRBV28
clone_size: .
cdr3_length: 12

cdr3_nt: TGTGCCACCAGCAGAGTACTGAGCACAGATACGCAGTATTTT
cdr3_aa: CATSRVLSTDTQYF
j_call: TRBJ2-3
d_call: .
v_call: TRBV15
clone_size: .
cdr3_length: 14

cdr3_nt: TGTGCCAGCAGCTCCAGGGAATATTCACCCCTCCACTTT
cdr3_aa: CASSSREYSPLHF
j_call: TRBJ1-6
d_call: .
v_call: TRBV6-6
clone_size: .
cdr3_length: 13

cdr3_nt: TGTGCCAGCAGCCGAGGACTAGCAGACGATGGCGCCTACAATGAGCAGTTCTTC
cdr3_aa: CASSRGLADDGAYNEQFF
j_call: TRBJ2-1
d_call: TRBD2
v_call: TRBV3-1/TRBV3-2
clone_size: .
cdr3_length: 18

cdr3_nt: TGTGCCAGCAGCCCCGGGACAGGCTCTGGAAACACCATATATTTT
cdr3_aa: CASSPGTGSGNTIYF
j_call: TRBJ1-3
d_call: TRBD1
v_call: TRBV2
clone_size: .
cdr3_length: 15